The entry below gives a single T cell receptor beta chain sequence along with its context. Its matching antigen is unknown. This sample was taken from a study of cytomegalovirus exposure and HLA in healthy donors. Study results and limitations: Later analysis found that TCR beta chains associated with HLA were more clonally expanded than other, equally common chains. Researchers had no immune exposure information except CMV serostatus available. Usually a TCR sequence was rare, but some public TCRs were found in many donors.

Nominally healthy donors provided the samples, though records likely missed some immune exposures. Germline V CDR1 and CDR2: SGHTA, FQGTGA. This CDR3 spans 13 amino acids. Trimming removed 3 bases from V and 1 base from J, with 6 bases in between. The PCR was carried out with 60 Vbeta primers and 13 Jbeta primers. Profiled with immunoSEQ multiplex PCR; TCRdb holds only in-frame clones, not every one. Of some 150,000 clones in the sample, roughly 80% were seen once. The receptor comes from a woman aged 50 to 60 in good health and CMV-seronegative. Sequenced sample: PBMCs. This chain uses TRBV7-3 with TRBJ1-1; weak D call: TRBD1 (6 bases). CDR3 sequence reads: CASSLTGNTEAFF. CDR3 sequence (DNA): TGTGCCAGCAGCTTGACAGGGAACACTGAAGCTTTCTTT.